Presented here are 32 T cell receptor beta chains from one specimen sequenced in a study of shared clonotypes between healthy human individuals. Only in-frame clones appear in the TCRdb table, and some are missing; sequencing was by immunoSEQ multiplex PCR. The profile shows approximately 2,000,000 clones, just under 95% of them singletons. Sequenced material: naive CD4+ T cells from PBMCs. Subset reported: CD45RA+ positively selected. The receptor set was obtained from a man aged 18 to 30 in good health. Some clones in this sample may be carry-over from other donors' samples.

The chain employs TRBV19 and TRBJ2-7; 10 positions match TRBD2. The CDR3 is made up of 15 amino acids. The germline CDR1 and CDR2 sequences are LNHDA and SQIVND (reference sequence). The J segment lost 1 base and the V segment lost 5 bases, leaving 5 bases of the junction unmatched. The CDR3 DNA is TGTGCCAGTAGTCGGCTACTAGCGGGATCCTACGAGCAGTACTTC. This codes for CASSRLLAGSYEQYF.

This sequence joins TRBV7-2 and TRBJ1-2; D is possibly TRBD1 (5 bases). The V end was cut by 1 base, the J end by 7 bases, with 13 bases between. The CDR3 runs 14 residues. CDR1 is SGHTA and CDR2 is FQGNSA in the germline V gene. The CDR3 is CASSLVGREGGYTF. CDR3 DNA: TGTGCCAGCAGCTTAGTCGGCAGGGAGGGTGGCTACACCTTC.

The chain carries TRBV19 and TRBJ2-2; 8 nucleotides align to TRBD1. The CDR3 spans 16 residues. Unmatched junction bases numbered 5, after V lost 4 bases and J lost 1 base. CDR1 is LNHDA, CDR2 SQIVND, per germline (reference sequence). CDR3 bases: TGTGCCAGTAGTACCTCGGGACAGGAGAACACCGGGGAGCTGTTTTTT. This sequence encodes CASSTSGQENTGELFF. Full variable domain (outside the CDR3, taken from reference TRBV19 and TRBJ2-2): DGGITQSPKYLFRKEGQNVTLSCEQNLNHDAMYWYRQDPGQGLRLIYYSQIVNDFQKGDIAEGYSVSREKKESFPLTVTSAQKNPTAFYLCASSTSGQENTGELFFGEGSRLTVL.

The V and J genes are TRBV5-6 and TRBJ1-2, with 9 bases lining up with TRBD1. Germline V gene sequence: CDR1 SGHDT, CDR2 YYEEEE. V shed 7 bases and J 8 bases; nucleotides not matched to a gene: 12. The CDR3 is 14 residues long. This CDR3 reads CASHPRDRERGYTF. Written as DNA, the CDR3 is TGTGCCAGCCACCCCCGGGACAGGGAACGGGGCTACACCTTC.

The V gene is TRBV7-2, the J gene TRBJ2-5; 8 bases are shared with TRBD2. V trimming: 0 bases; J trimming: 2 bases; junction bases outside the gene matches: 11. The CDR3 is made up of 18 amino acids. CDR1 and CDR2 from the germline V gene are SGHTA and FQGNSA. The CDR3 DNA reads as TGTGCCAGCAGCTTAGCGGCTGCTAGCGGGCCAAAGCAAGAGACCCAGTACTTC. Translation: CASSLAAASGPKQETQYF.

The chain joins TRBV28 to TRBJ2-7; D uncertain. The CDR3 has 14 residues. Trimming removed 0 bases from V and 0 bases from J, with 6 bases in between. From germline, CDR1 is MDHEN and CDR2 SYDVKM. CDR3 loop: CASSLWVRSYEQYF. CDR3 nucleotide sequence: TGTGCCAGCAGTTTATGGGTCCGCTCCTACGAGCAGTACTTC.

The V gene is TRBV7-2, the J gene TRBJ1-5; 11 nucleotides align to TRBD1. Per the germline V gene, CDR1 is SGHTA and CDR2 is FQGNSA. This CDR3 region has 15 residues. V lost 6 bases to trimming and J lost 7 bases; unmatched junction nucleotides: 8. The CDR3 sequence is CASRLRTGGGQPQHF. The CDR3 DNA reads as TGTGCCAGCAGACTCCGGACAGGGGGCGGGCAGCCCCAGCATTTT.

The genes are TRBV4-3 and TRBJ1-1, with TRBD1 matching 8 bases. Germline V gene data show CDR1 as LGHNA and CDR2 as YSLEER. The CDR3 contains 15 residues. V dropped 0 bases and J dropped 11; count of bases not matched to a gene: 11. The CDR3 nucleotides are TGCGCCAGCAGCCAAGATTACGGACAGGGATTGGCTGCTTTCTTT. It encodes CASSQDYGQGLAAFF.

The rearrangement links TRBV7-6 to TRBJ2-5; 13 nucleotides agree with TRBD2. The V gene's germline CDR1 is SGHVS and CDR2 FNYEAQ. The CDR3 has 16 amino acids. V lost 1 base to trimming and J lost 5 bases; unmatched junction nucleotides: 4. The CDR3 loop reads CASSLEGLAGPETQYF. The CDR3 nucleotides are TGTGCCAGCAGCTTAGAGGGACTAGCGGGACCTGAGACCCAGTACTTC.

The chain carries TRBV25-1 and TRBJ1-1; maybe TRBD1 (6 bases). The CDR3 length is 14 residues. From germline, CDR1 is MGHDK and CDR2 SYGVNS. V was clipped by 5 bases and J by 5 bases, with 15 bases between them. Written as DNA, the CDR3 is TGTGCCAGCAGTAGTATGGGGGCAGGGACTGAAGCTTTCTTT. Protein sequence: CASSSMGAGTEAFF. The complete variable domain, with remaining parts taken from reference TRBV25-1 and TRBJ1-1, reads EADIYQTPRYLVIGTGKKITLECSQTMGHDKMYWYQQDPGMELHLIHYSYGVNSTEKGDLSSESTVSRIRTEHFPLTLESARPSHTSQYLCASSSMGAGTEAFFGQGTRLTVV.

About this clone: The sample contains more than one DNA sequence encoding this CDR3. This chain links TRBV5-1 with TRBJ2-1; the D gene is possibly TRBD1 (6 bases). Trimming took 4 bases from V and 0 from J, leaving 14 bases between them. Germline V lookup: CDR1 SGHRS, CDR2 YFSETQ. This CDR3 is 16 amino acids long. The CDR3 DNA reads TGCGCCAGCAGCCGTACAGGACAGTCCTCCTACAATGAGCAGTTCTTC. Protein: CASSRTGQSSYNEQFF.

This chain joins TRBV28 and TRBJ2-3, with no clear D. This CDR3 is 13 amino acids long. Between the trimmed V and J ends, which lost 6 bases and 4 bases, there was a span of 11 bases. Germline V gives CDR1 MDHEN, CDR2 SYDVKM. The CDR3 protein is CASSGPSADTQYF. CDR3 DNA sequence: TGTGCCAGCAGCGGACCGTCCGCAGATACGCAGTATTTT.

This chain connects TRBV4-3 to TRBJ1-5; D perhaps matches TRBD1 (5 bases). Germline V gene lookup returns CDR1 LGHNA and CDR2 YSLEER. Between the trimmed V and J ends, which lost 1 base and 1 base, there was a span of 11 bases. The CDR3 contains 16 residues. The CDR3 loop is CASSQVWGGSNQPQHF. CDR3 in DNA: TGCGCCAGCAGCCAAGTTTGGGGCGGGAGCAATCAGCCCCAGCATTTT.

The chain carries TRBV4-3 and TRBJ2-1; 7 bases line up with TRBD2. V lost 1 base to trimming and J lost 3 bases; unmatched junction nucleotides: 3. Germline CDR1 reads LGHNA; CDR2 reads YSLEER. There are 15 residues in the CDR3. In DNA form, the CDR3 reads TGCGCCAGCAGCCAAGCAGGGACTAACTACAATGAGCAGTTCTTC. It translates to CASSQAGTNYNEQFF.

This chain joins TRBV6-1 and TRBJ2-7, with D possibly being TRBD1 or TRBD2 (5 bases each). This CDR3 comprises 15 residues. CDR1 MNHNS and CDR2 SASEGT come from the germline V gene. Trimming left V 8 bases short and J 2 bases short, with 19 bases between. The CDR3 nucleotides are TGTGCCAGCCACCTCCTAAGGGACCAAACCTACGAGCAGTACTTC. Its translation is CASHLLRDQTYEQYF.

The gene calls are TRBV25-1 and TRBJ1-2; the D is unclear. V lost 1 base, J lost 0 bases, and 6 bases lay in between. This CDR3 has 14 amino acids. In germline, CDR1 is MGHDK, CDR2 SYGVNS. CDR3 nucleotides: TGTGCCAGCAGTGAATCGGGCTCTAACTATGGCTACACCTTC. Protein sequence: CASSESGSNYGYTF.

The chain joins TRBV7-2 to TRBJ2-4, with D possibly matching TRBD1 (6 bases). Germline CDR1 is SGHTA and CDR2 is FQGNSA. With 4 bases removed from V and 7 bases from J, the gap between germline ends came to 14 bases. This CDR3 has 14 residues. Here the CDR3 DNA reads TGTGCCAGCAGCTATCGAGCAGGGGCGAACATTCAGTACTTC. This translates into CASSYRAGANIQYF.

This clone has just one count. The chain combines TRBV2 with TRBJ1-1; D might be TRBD1 (6 bases). V was shortened by 7 bases and J by 1 base, with 16 bases between the two germline ends. Per the germline V gene, CDR1 is SNHLY and CDR2 is FYNNEI. This CDR3 contains 15 residues. For the CDR3, the DNA is TGTGCCAGCACCGAAAGGGGGGCGAGGAACACTGAAGCTTTCTTT. Protein: CASTERGARNTEAFF.

The J gene is TRBJ2-2, the V gene TRBV5-1, with TRBD2 as a possible D gene (6 bases). The germline gives CDR1 SGHRS, CDR2 YFSETQ. The V and J ends lost 2 bases and 3 bases respectively, with 11 bases between them. This CDR3 contains 15 residues. The CDR3 spells CASSFGGIDTGELFF. The CDR3 DNA follows: TGCGCCAGCAGCTTCGGAGGGATCGACACCGGGGAGCTGTTTTTT. The variable domain in full, with the rest retrieved from reference TRBV5-1 and TRBJ2-2, is KAGVTQTPRYLIKTRGQQVTLSCSPISGHRSVSWYQQTPGQGLQFLFEYFSETQRNKGNFPGRFSGRQFSNSRSEMNVSTLELGDSALYLCASSFGGIDTGELFFGEGSRLTVL.

This clone was counted once. The rearrangement uses TRBV29-1 and TRBJ2-1; 13 bases line up with TRBD2. In germline, CDR1 is SQVTM, CDR2 ANQGSEA. Germline trimming cut 6 bases from V and 6 bases from J; bases unmatched to any gene: 5. The CDR3 sequence is 14 residues long. The CDR3 protein is CSVTSGRAANEQFF. DNA for the CDR3: TGCAGCGTCACTAGCGGGAGGGCCGCCAATGAGCAGTTCTTC.

The chain has TRBV5-4 and TRBJ2-7; 9 bases match TRBD1. After removal of 4 bases from V and 0 bases from J, the junction contained 5 bases not matched to a gene. The V gene's germline CDR1 is SGHNT and CDR2 YYREEE (reference sequence). The CDR3 loop spans 15 amino acids. In nucleotides, the CDR3 is TGTGCCAGCAGCACCGACAGGGGGAGCTCCTACGAGCAGTACTTC. Its protein is CASSTDRGSSYEQYF.

The genes are TRBV19 and TRBJ2-2; D is possibly TRBD2 (7 bases). Trimming took off 7 bases at V and 4 bases at J, with 13 bases between the two ends. CDR3 length: 14 amino acids. Per germline, CDR1 LNHDA and CDR2 SQIVND (reference sequence). The CDR3 is CASTQRGGTGELFF. The CDR3 region has the DNA TGTGCCAGTACCCAAAGGGGGGGCACCGGGGAGCTGTTTTTT.

On this clone: Distinct nucleotide sequences in the sample also encode this CDR3. V gene TRBV19 combines with J gene TRBJ1-3; 8 nucleotides match TRBD1. This CDR3 comprises 14 residues. In germline, CDR1 is LNHDA, CDR2 SQIVND (reference sequence). V gave up 5 bases and J gave up 3 bases; unmatched junction bases: 3. CDR3 sequence reads: CASSAGTGGNTIYF. In nucleotides, the CDR3 is TGTGCCAGTAGTGCCGGGACAGGTGGAAACACCATATATTTT.

The rearrangement joins TRBV10-2 to TRBJ2-1, with D perhaps matching TRBD1 or TRBD2 (5 bases each). V lost 7 bases and J lost 6, with 10 bases in between. The CDR3 consists of 12 residues. Germline loops: CDR1 WSHSY, CDR2 SAAADI. CDR3 coding DNA: TGCGCCAGCACCGGGACGGGCAATGAGCAGTTCTTC. Protein sequence: CASTGTGNEQFF.

The chain has TRBV10-2 and TRBJ1-1, with TRBD1 identical over 11 bases. Trimming took 3 bases from V and 4 from J; bases not matched to a gene: 4. CDR1 is WSHSY, CDR2 SAAADI, per germline. This CDR3 comprises 15 residues. The CDR3 loop is CASSDHGTGGTEAFF. DNA of the CDR3: TGCGCCAGCAGTGACCACGGGACAGGGGGCACTGAAGCTTTCTTT.

The genes are TRBV30 and TRBJ1-6; no clear D gene. Germline V gene lookup returns CDR1 GTSNPN and CDR2 SVGIG (reference sequence). This CDR3 comprises 18 residues. The V gene lost 3 bases and the J gene lost 0 bases, with 18 bases spanning the gap. CDR3 amino acids: CAWSAVWGASSYNSPLHF. The CDR3 nucleotides are TGTGCCTGGAGCGCTGTCTGGGGAGCGAGCTCCTATAATTCACCCCTCCACTTT.

A single count supports this clone. This rearrangement joins TRBV18 to TRBJ2-2; D is unresolved. Per germline, CDR1 KGHSH and CDR2 LQKENI. The CDR3 runs 14 residues. V lost 1 base to trimming and J lost 1 base, with 4 bases between them. CDR3 loop: CASSPRLNTGELFF. CDR3 DNA: TGTGCCAGCTCACCACGGTTGAACACCGGGGAGCTGTTTTTT. The full variable domain, its missing parts supplied by reference TRBV18 and TRBJ2-2, is NAGVMQNPRHLVRRRGQEARLRCSPMKGHSHVYWYRQLPEEGLKFMVYLQKENIIDESGMPKERFSAEFPKEGPSILRIQQVVRGDSAAYFCASSPRLNTGELFFGEGSRLTVL.

J is TRBJ2-1 and V is TRBV2, with 9 bases matching TRBD1. The CDR3 has 15 amino acids. The ends lost 2 bases at V and 4 bases at J; junction bases unmatched: 3. From germline, CDR1 is SNHLY and CDR2 FYNNEI. CDR3 sequence (DNA): TGTGCCAGCAGTGAATGGGGACAGGGATACAATGAGCAGTTCTTC. Its translation: CASSEWGQGYNEQFF.

The chain employs TRBV4-3 and TRBJ1-2; possible D gene TRBD1, 6 bases. The CDR3 is 17 amino acids. Germline V lookup: CDR1 LGHNA, CDR2 YSLEER. Between the trimmed V and J ends, which lost 0 bases and 4 bases, there was a span of 18 bases. The CDR3 here is CASSQDHFPGASYGYTF. The CDR3 DNA is TGCGCCAGCAGCCAAGATCACTTCCCAGGGGCAAGCTATGGCTACACCTTC.

CDR3 protein: CASSLGVVETQYF. CDR3 nucleotides: TGTGCCAGCAGCTTAGGGGTGGTTGAGACCCAGTACTTC. V is TRBV11-2 and J is TRBJ2-5; D is undetermined. CDR1 is SGHAT and CDR2 is FQNNGV in the germline V gene. The CDR3 has 13 residues. V lost 1 base, J lost 5 bases, and 8 bases lay in between.

This rearrangement joins TRBV11-2 to TRBJ2-5, with 8 bases aligning to TRBD2. The V gene end was trimmed by 5 bases and the J gene end by 0 bases; junction bases not matched to a gene: 5. From germline, CDR1 is SGHAT and CDR2 FQNNGV. This CDR3 region has 15 residues. Here the CDR3 DNA reads TGTGCCAGCAGCACCGGGAGGGACGACCAAGAGACCCAGTACTTC. Residues: CASSTGRDDQETQYF.

This clone was seen just once. The CDR3 region has the DNA TGTGCCAGCAGGAGCCACACAGATACGCAGTATTTT. Amino acids: CASRSHTDTQYF. V and J are TRBV28 and TRBJ2-3; no firm D call. The length of the CDR3 is 12 residues. Between the trimmed V and J ends, which lost 6 bases and 2 bases, there was a span of 6 bases. Germline values: CDR1 MDHEN, CDR2 SYDVKM.